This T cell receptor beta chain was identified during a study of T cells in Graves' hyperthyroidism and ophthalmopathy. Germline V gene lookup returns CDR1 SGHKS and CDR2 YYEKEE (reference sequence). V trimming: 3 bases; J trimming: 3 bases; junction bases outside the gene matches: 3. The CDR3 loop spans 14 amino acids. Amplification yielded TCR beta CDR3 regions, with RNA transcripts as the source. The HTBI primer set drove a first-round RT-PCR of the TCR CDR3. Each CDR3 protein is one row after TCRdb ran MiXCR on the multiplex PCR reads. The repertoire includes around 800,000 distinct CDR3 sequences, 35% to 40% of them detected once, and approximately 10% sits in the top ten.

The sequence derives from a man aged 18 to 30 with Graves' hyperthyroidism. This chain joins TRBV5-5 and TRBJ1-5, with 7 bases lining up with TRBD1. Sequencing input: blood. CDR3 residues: CASSWGTANQPQHF. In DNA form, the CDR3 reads TGTGCCAGCAGCTGGGGGACAGCCAATCAGCCCCAGCATTTT.